This TCR beta chain derives from a study of Graves' ophthalmopathy and Graves' hyperthyroidism. Beta-chain TCR CDR3 regions were amplified from RNA transcripts. After a first-round RT-PCR with HTBI primers, a second-round multiplex PCR was run. Via MiXCR, TCRdb re-called the multiplex PCR reads, giving one row per CDR3 protein. The table lists about 600,000 distinct CDR3 sequences, roughly 39% of them singletons. This clonotype has more than one count but fewer than ten. The sequencing sample was made of peripheral blood or thyroid tissue (not recorded which). The clonotype comes from an adult man with Graves' hyperthyroidism.

Here the CDR3 reads CASSLAPGQITGELFF. In DNA, the CDR3 is TGTGCCAGCAGCTTGGCCCCGGGACAGATCACCGGGGAGCTGTTTTTT. The V and J genes are TRBV5-4 and TRBJ2-2; 7 bases match TRBD1. Germline V gene sequence: CDR1 SGHNT, CDR2 YYREEE (reference sequence). This CDR3 has 16 amino acids. The ends lost 0 bases at V and 4 bases at J; junction bases unmatched: 6.